This T cell receptor (beta chain) was retrieved from a study of blood T cell repertoires in COVID-19. Study information: Samples representing acute and convalescent COVID-19 were sourced from the United States, Italy and Spain. In each case, the material was cDNA or gDNA derived from T cells, B-cell-depleted T cells, or PBMCs.

This CDR3 has 14 residues. Unmatched junction bases numbered 10, after V lost 8 bases and J lost 8 bases. In germline, CDR1 is SNHLY, CDR2 FYNNEI. Measured with immunoSEQ multiplex PCR; TCRdb has only the in-frame clones, and not every one. Of some 170,000 clones listed, roughly 80% are singletons. Sequencing used peripheral blood. This chain links TRBV2 with TRBJ2-1, with 9 bases lining up with TRBD1. The sequence derives from a woman aged 70-85 years with acute or convalescent COVID-19. The CDR3 is CASRDRERSDEQFF. The CDR3 DNA follows: TGTGCCAGCCGGGACAGGGAAAGAAGCGATGAGCAGTTCTTC.